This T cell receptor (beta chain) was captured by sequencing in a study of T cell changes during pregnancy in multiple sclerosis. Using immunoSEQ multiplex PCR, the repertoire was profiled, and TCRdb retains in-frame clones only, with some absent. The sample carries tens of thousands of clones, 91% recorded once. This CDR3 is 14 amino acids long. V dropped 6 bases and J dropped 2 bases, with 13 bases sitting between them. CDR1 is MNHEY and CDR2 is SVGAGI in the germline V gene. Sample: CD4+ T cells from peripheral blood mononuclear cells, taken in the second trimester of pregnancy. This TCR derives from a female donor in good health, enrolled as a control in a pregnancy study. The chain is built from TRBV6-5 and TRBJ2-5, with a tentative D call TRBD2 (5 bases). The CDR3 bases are TGTGCCAGCAGAGCCTCGGGATGGCAAGAGACCCAGTACTTC. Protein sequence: CASRASGWQETQYF.